This entry lists 20 T cell receptor beta chains sequenced from one sample in a study of OX40 agonist ivuxolimab in advanced cancers. Profiling relied on immunoSEQ multiplex PCR, and the TCRdb table lists in-frame clones only, not all of them. This sample has around 34,000 clones, with approximately 90% found just once. The source material was CD4+ or CD8+ T cells sorted from blood, sampled in a trial of the OX40 agonist ivuxolimab. The receptors were gathered from an adult with an advanced solid tumor such as melanoma, head and neck, liver or kidney cancer.

The J gene is TRBJ2-7, the V gene TRBV19, with a possible D match to TRBD1 (5 bases). This CDR3 is built from 13 residues. V was clipped by 3 bases and J by 5 bases, with 11 bases between them. Germline-derived CDR1 and CDR2 are LNHDA and SQIVND (reference sequence). As DNA, the CDR3 is TGTGCCAGTAGTATTCTGGGGCTGAACGAGCAGTACTTC. Its protein product is CASSILGLNEQYF.

The chain carries TRBV27 and TRBJ2-4, with D maybe TRBD2 (7 bases). Germline V gives CDR1 MNHEY, CDR2 SMNVEV (reference sequence). Trimming removed 9 bases from V and 0 bases from J, with 21 bases in between. CDR3 length: 17 residues. The CDR3, as DNA: TGTGCCAGAACCCACCGATCGGGGGGCCTAGCCAAAAACATTCAGTACTTC. Encoded protein: CARTHRSGGLAKNIQYF.

The chain uses TRBV2 and TRBJ2-7; 10 bases are a match to TRBD1. Germline loops: CDR1 SNHLY, CDR2 FYNNEI. This CDR3 has 13 amino acids. V shed 6 bases and J 6 bases; nucleotides not matched to a gene: 5. For the CDR3, the DNA is TGTGCCAGCAGCGACAGGGGGCTAAGCGAGCAGTACTTC. It codes for CASSDRGLSEQYF.

The chain combines TRBV11-2 with TRBJ1-5; 7 bases align to TRBD1. Germline CDR1 and CDR2: SGHAT and FQNNGV. The CDR3 is 15 residues long. With V trimmed by 5 bases and J by 0 bases, 4 bases remained unmatched. The CDR3, as DNA: TGTGCCAGCAGCACGACAGGGAATAGCAATCAGCCCCAGCATTTT. Translation: CASSTTGNSNQPQHF.

V and J are TRBV5-5 and TRBJ1-3, with 10 positions matching TRBD1. Germline loops: CDR1 SGHKS, CDR2 YYEKEE (reference sequence). Trimming took 2 bases from V and 8 from J; bases not matched to a gene: 10. CDR3 size: 16 residues. CDR3 region: CASSLAPGQGFDTIYF. The CDR3 nucleotides are TGTGCCAGCAGCTTAGCCCCGGGACAGGGGTTCGACACCATATATTTT. The full variable domain, completed using reference TRBV5-5 and TRBJ1-3, is DAGVTQSPTHLIKTRGQQVTLRCSPISGHKSVSWYQQVLGQGPQFIFQYYEKEERGRGNFPDRFSARQFPNYSSELNVNALLLGDSALYLCASSLAPGQGFDTIYFGEGSWLTVV.

V is TRBV30 and J is TRBJ1-1; 7 positions match TRBD1. With 2 bases clipped from V and 7 bases from J, the junction kept 13 bases outside the gene matches. The CDR3 consists of 15 residues. The germline V gene has CDR1 GTSNPN and CDR2 SVGIG (reference sequence). This CDR3 reads CAWSHFQPRDSEAFF. CDR3 sequence (DNA): TGTGCCTGGAGTCACTTCCAGCCAAGGGACAGTGAAGCTTTCTTT.

The chain combines TRBV5-4 with TRBJ2-7; tentative D call: TRBD1 (5 bases). V was cut by 5 bases and J by 6 bases, with 12 bases left in between. The CDR3 extends over 12 amino acids. Germline V gene sequence: CDR1 SGHNT, CDR2 YYREEE (reference sequence). The CDR3 DNA is TGTGCCAGCAGGACAGACGGGCTCGAGCAGTACTTC. Protein sequence: CASRTDGLEQYF.

This sequence joins TRBV27 and TRBJ2-1; no clear D gene. The germline V and J ends were trimmed by 1 base and 0 bases, with 13 bases remaining between them. The germline CDR1 and CDR2 sequences are MNHEY and SMNVEV (reference sequence). This CDR3 spans 17 amino acids. The CDR3 region is CASSLLSIRSSYNEQFF. CDR3 nucleotides: TGTGCCAGCAGTTTATTGTCCATAAGGAGCTCCTACAATGAGCAGTTCTTC.

The chain carries TRBV28 and TRBJ1-2; no definite D call. The CDR3 has 13 residues. The germline CDR1 and CDR2 sequences are MDHEN and SYDVKM. V was clipped by 4 bases and J by 2 bases, with 8 bases between them. The CDR3 region has the DNA TGTGCCAGCAGTTCCGGACGGAACTATGGCTACACCTTC. Protein sequence: CASSSGRNYGYTF.

The gene calls are TRBV18 and TRBJ2-2; TRBD1 is a possible D gene (6 bases). Trimming took 0 bases from V and 0 from J, leaving 14 bases between them. CDR1 is KGHSH and CDR2 is LQKENI in the germline V gene. This CDR3 comprises 18 residues. The CDR3 protein is CASSPPAGADANTGELFF. The CDR3 DNA reads as TGTGCCAGCTCACCACCGGCAGGGGCGGACGCGAACACCGGGGAGCTGTTTTTT.

In this sample, this clone turned up a few times. The rearrangement links TRBV27 to TRBJ1-5; 10 bases align to TRBD1. Germline V gene lookup returns CDR1 MNHEY and CDR2 SMNVEV (reference sequence). The J segment lost 6 bases and the V segment lost 5 bases, leaving 4 bases of the junction unmatched. The CDR3 length is 14 residues. CDR3 bases: TGTGCCAGCAGTGGGACAGGGGCTGGTCAGCCCCAGCATTTT. It codes for CASSGTGAGQPQHF.

This rearrangement joins TRBV7-9 to TRBJ2-1; tentative D call: TRBD2 (5 bases). The V end lost 5 bases, the J end lost 1 base, and 15 bases lay between the germline ends. Germline CDR1 reads SEHNR; CDR2 reads FQNEAQ (reference sequence). The CDR3 totals 16 residues. CDR3 sequence reads: CASSAGPSGSYNEQFF. CDR3 sequence (DNA): TGTGCCAGCAGCGCGGGCCCTTCGGGATCCTACAATGAGCAGTTCTTC.

The chain is built from TRBV19 and TRBJ2-5; 12 bases agree with TRBD2. This CDR3 is 16 amino acids long. The germline V gene has CDR1 LNHDA and CDR2 SQIVND (reference sequence). V shed 5 bases, J shed 5 bases, and the junction held 9 bases outside the gene matches. As DNA, the CDR3 is TGTGCCAGTAGTCCTAGCCTAGCGGGGGGGCGGGAGACCCAGTACTTC. Amino acid sequence: CASSPSLAGGRETQYF.

Regarding this clone: The junction departs from germline at one end; a sequencing error may be responsible. The V call is TRBV7-2, the J call TRBJ2-3; 7 bases map to TRBD2. The germline V gene has CDR1 SGHTA and CDR2 FQGNSA. The CDR3 runs to 14 residues. The chain's CDR3 is CASSSLAGTDTQYF. CDR3 nucleotides: TGTGCCAGCAGCTCCTTAGCGGGCACGGATACGCAGTATTTT.

The gene calls are TRBV27 and TRBJ1-1; 8 bases are a match to TRBD1. This CDR3 is 15 amino acids long. V shed 7 bases, J shed 3 bases, and the junction held 10 bases outside the gene matches. Germline V gives CDR1 MNHEY, CDR2 SMNVEV (reference sequence). The CDR3 DNA reads as TGTGCCAGCACCGCTGACAGGGGAGGGTACACTGAAGCTTTCTTT. It specifies CASTADRGGYTEAFF.

V usage is TRBV7-6 and J usage is TRBJ2-3; a weak D match, TRBD2 (6 bases). CDR3 length: 16 amino acids. Germline CDR1 SGHVS, CDR2 FNYEAQ. Trimming cost V 2 bases and J 1 base, with 13 bases left between them. The CDR3 DNA sequence: TGTGCCAGCAGCTTAACTCCGGGACTCGGCACAGATACGCAGTATTTT. This encodes CASSLTPGLGTDTQYF.

This clone was found a few times. The CDR3 bases are TGTGCCAGCCGGAGCAATCAGCCCCAGCATTTT. This codes for CASRSNQPQHF. The chain combines TRBV6-5 with TRBJ1-5; D ambiguous. The germline V and J ends were trimmed by 8 bases and 1 base, with 3 bases remaining between them. This CDR3 spans 11 amino acids. Germline assignment: CDR1 MNHEY and CDR2 SVGAGI.

The chain recombines TRBV27 with TRBJ1-5; no clear D gene. Germline V gives CDR1 MNHEY, CDR2 SMNVEV (reference sequence). The CDR3 consists of 14 residues. V was clipped by 10 bases and J by 9 bases, with 22 bases between them. The CDR3 loop is CATHTLGNGGPQHF. In nucleotides, the CDR3 is TGTGCCACCCACACTCTGGGCAACGGAGGGCCCCAGCATTTT.

The chain is built from TRBV25-1 and TRBJ1-5; D call uncertain. Germline CDR1 reads MGHDK; CDR2 reads SYGVNS. CDR3 size: 13 residues. The ends were cut back, 0 bases at V and 6 bases at J, with 6 bases in the middle. Written as DNA, the CDR3 is TGTGCCAGCAGTGAATATAGCGGTCAGCCCCAGCATTTT. It yields the protein CASSEYSGQPQHF. The full variable domain, rest sourced from reference TRBV25-1 and TRBJ1-5, is EADIYQTPRYLVIGTGKKITLECSQTMGHDKMYWYQQDPGMELHLIHYSYGVNSTEKGDLSSESTVSRIRTEHFPLTLESARPSHTSQYLCASSEYSGQPQHFGDGTRLSIL.

This chain connects TRBV5-4 to TRBJ2-1; D is possibly TRBD1 (5 bases). The V end lost 7 bases, the J end lost 0 bases, and 11 bases lay between the germline ends. Germline V CDR1 and CDR2: SGHNT, YYREEE (reference sequence). CDR3 length equals 14 residues. Here the CDR3 reads CASWSDSSYNEQFF. CDR3 nucleotide sequence: TGTGCCAGCTGGAGCGACAGCTCCTACAATGAGCAGTTCTTC.